The 25 T cell receptor beta chains reported below all come from one sample, sequenced in a study of response to subunit inactivated influenza vaccine. TCRdb redid the calling of the RT-PCR reads with MiXCR, one entry per CDR3 protein. Seen here are almost 600,000 distinct CDR3 sequences, 14% observed once, and the top ten hold around 10%. The sample consisted of PBMCs from blood, taken 12 days after vaccination. These receptors were taken from a man over 45 who received an inactivated influenza vaccine.

This clonotype has a handful of counts. This chain joins TRBV7-2 and TRBJ2-3; tentative D call: TRBD1 (6 bases). Deletions cut 4 bases from V and 6 bases from J, with 20 bases between. The CDR3 extends over 16 amino acids. Germline CDR1 reads SGHTA; CDR2 reads FQGNSA. The DNA for the CDR3 is TGTGCCAGCAGCTCGGGGACAATATTGAAAGGCGATACGCAGTATTTT. Amino acids: CASSSGTILKGDTQYF.

This clonotype was detected many times. The chain joins TRBV6-2 or TRBV6-3 to TRBJ2-1; perhaps TRBD2 as D (6 bases). There are 13 residues in the CDR3. Trimming removed 7 bases at V and 1 base at J, with 8 bases between. Germline CDR1 reads MNHEY; CDR2 reads SVGEGT. DNA of the CDR3: TGTGCCAGCACCGGGGGTTCCTACAATGAGCAGTTCTTC. It encodes CASTGGSYNEQFF.

This clonotype occurred many times. The gene calls are TRBV7-2 and TRBJ2-7; tentative D call: TRBD2 (6 bases). The CDR3 has 14 residues. V was pared by 6 bases and J by 3 bases, with 15 bases between. Germline V gene sequence: CDR1 SGHTA, CDR2 FQGNSA. CDR3 residues: CASSITTGVYEQYF. The CDR3 DNA follows: TGTGCCAGCAGTATTACTACGGGAGTCTACGAGCAGTACTTC.

This clonotype appeared a few times. The chain combines TRBV15 with TRBJ2-1, with 8 bases matching TRBD1. This CDR3 spans 16 amino acids. Unmatched junction bases numbered 8, after V lost 1 base and J lost 6 bases. Germline CDR1 reads LNHNV; CDR2 reads YYDKDF (reference sequence). The chain's CDR3 is CATSRVDRDVGNEQFF. CDR3 bases: TGTGCCACCAGCAGAGTGGACAGGGACGTTGGCAATGAGCAGTTCTTC.

This clonotype has more than one count but fewer than ten. The chain links TRBV20-1 to TRBJ2-3; D perhaps matches TRBD1 (6 bases). The CDR3 is 13 amino acids. Trimming pared 6 bases from V and 3 bases from J, leaving 13 bases between. Germline V lookup: CDR1 DFQATT, CDR2 SNEGSKA (reference sequence). Here the CDR3 reads CSAPWGPTDTQYF. The CDR3 bases are TGCAGTGCACCCTGGGGGCCAACAGATACGCAGTATTTT.

This clonotype was recorded at least ten times. V gene TRBV5-1 combines with J gene TRBJ1-1; no reliable D call. Germline V gene data show CDR1 as SGHRS and CDR2 as YFSETQ. Deletions cut 2 bases from V and 0 bases from J, with 17 bases between. This CDR3 is 17 amino acids long. The CDR3 coding sequence is TGCGCCAGCAGCTTAAACTCCGGAAGGGAGATGAACACTGAAGCTTTCTTT. This gives the protein CASSLNSGREMNTEAFF.

The chain joins TRBV5-1 to TRBJ1-2; perhaps TRBD1 as D (5 bases). The CDR3 is made up of 17 amino acids. Per the germline V gene, CDR1 is SGHRS and CDR2 is YFSETQ. The germline V and J ends were trimmed by 0 bases and 3 bases, with 18 bases remaining between them. The CDR3 region has the DNA TGCGCCAGCAGCTTGGCCGGGGGGTTTACTACCGACTATGGCTACACCTTC. This translates into CASSLAGGFTTDYGYTF.

This clonotype was counted between two and nine times. The chain is built from TRBV20-1 and TRBJ1-2; the D is unclear. The CDR3 spans 14 residues. V was clipped by 0 bases and J by 4 bases, with 12 bases between them. From germline, CDR1 is DFQATT and CDR2 SNEGSKA (reference sequence). CDR3 in amino acids: CSARDSRHVYGYTF. In DNA form, the CDR3 reads TGCAGTGCTAGAGACAGCCGACACGTCTATGGCTACACCTTC.

The gene calls are TRBV6-5 and TRBJ2-7; a possible D gene is TRBD1 (5 bases). V was shortened by 0 bases and J by 2 bases, with 17 bases between the two germline ends. The germline V gene has CDR1 MNHEY and CDR2 SVGAGI. This CDR3 is 17 amino acids long. CDR3 sequence (DNA): TGTGCCAGCAGTTACTCGCCTAGGACACAAAGGCCCTACGAGCAGTACTTC. This translates into CASSYSPRTQRPYEQYF.

J is TRBJ2-7 and V is TRBV18; D possibly corresponds to TRBD1 (6 bases). Trimming removed 2 bases from V and 2 bases from J, with 13 bases in between. Germline CDR1 KGHSH, CDR2 LQKENI. The CDR3 totals 15 residues. The CDR3 DNA sequence: TGTGCCAGCTCACCAAAACAGGGATCGGCCTACGAGCAGTACTTC. Amino acid sequence: CASSPKQGSAYEQYF.

This clonotype has ten or more counts. The V gene is TRBV7-2, the J gene TRBJ1-2; tentative D call: TRBD1 (6 bases). This CDR3 has 15 residues. V lost 0 bases, J lost 3 bases, and 11 bases lay in between. Germline V gives CDR1 SGHTA, CDR2 FQGNSA. As DNA, the CDR3 is TGTGCCAGCAGCTTAGCGCTAGGGGGGGACTATGGCTACACCTTC. This encodes CASSLALGGDYGYTF. The full variable domain, rest sourced from reference TRBV7-2 and TRBJ1-2, is GAGVSQSPSNKVTEKGKDVELRCDPISGHTALYWYRQSLGQGLEFLIYFQGNSAPDKSGLPSDRFSAERTGGSVSTLTIQRTQQEDSAVYLCASSLALGGDYGYTFGSGTRLTVV.

The chain uses TRBV4-3 and TRBJ1-1; TRBD1 agrees at 7 bases. Germline V gives CDR1 LGHNA, CDR2 YSLEER. J was trimmed by 1 base and V by 4 bases; bases with no gene match: 12. The CDR3 covers 17 residues. The DNA of the CDR3 is TGCGCCAGCAGCCCTACGACAGGGCTTTCGACGAACACTGAAGCTTTCTTT. Its protein product is CASSPTTGLSTNTEAFF.

The sample holds a few counts of this clonotype. The rearrangement links TRBV6-1 to TRBJ1-2; tentatively, D is TRBD1 (6 bases). There are 15 residues in the CDR3. Germline V gene lookup returns CDR1 MNHNS and CDR2 SASEGT. Trimming stripped 4 bases from V and 2 bases from J, with 14 bases between. The chain's CDR3 is CASSASGASNYGYTF. CDR3 DNA sequence: TGTGCCAGCAGTGCGTCAGGGGCCTCCAACTATGGCTACACCTTC.

CDR3 nucleotides: TGCGCCAGCAGCCAAGGCGTACTTCAAGAGACCCAGTACTTC. This gives the protein CASSQGVLQETQYF. The chain joins TRBV4-1 to TRBJ2-5; no reliable D call. CDR1 is MGHRA, CDR2 YSYEKL, per germline. Trimming cost V 1 base and J 2 bases, with 8 bases left between them. The CDR3 runs 14 residues.

This sequence joins TRBV28 and TRBJ2-1; 12 nucleotides agree with TRBD1. The CDR3 covers 15 residues. The germline V gene has CDR1 MDHEN and CDR2 SYDVKM. V trimming: 4 bases; J trimming: 7 bases; junction bases outside the gene matches: 5. This CDR3 is CASSSGTGGPNEQFF. DNA for the CDR3: TGTGCCAGCAGTTCCGGGACAGGGGGCCCGAATGAGCAGTTCTTC.

The J gene is TRBJ2-7, the V gene TRBV7-9; possibly TRBD1 or TRBD2 for D (5 bases each). Between the trimmed V and J ends, which lost 1 base and 2 bases, there was a span of 12 bases. Germline loops: CDR1 SEHNR, CDR2 FQNEAQ (reference sequence). The CDR3 has 15 amino acids. This CDR3 reads CASSLGGVLAYEQYF. The CDR3 DNA follows: TGTGCCAGCAGCTTAGGAGGGGTGTTGGCCTACGAGCAGTACTTC. Complete variable domain (other parts from reference TRBV7-9 and TRBJ2-7): DTGVSQNPRHKITKRGQNVTFRCDPISEHNRLYWYRQTLGQGPEFLTYFQNEAQLEKSRLLSDRFSAERPKGSFSTLEIQRTEQGDSAMYLCASSLGGVLAYEQYFGPGTRLTVT.

The chain links TRBV5-1 to TRBJ2-5; D may be TRBD1 (5 bases). CDR3 size: 14 residues. Trimming cost V 2 bases and J 4 bases, with 12 bases left between them. Germline loops: CDR1 SGHRS, CDR2 YFSETQ. The CDR3 region is CASSFAGMGETQYF. The CDR3, as DNA: TGCGCCAGCAGCTTCGCAGGGATGGGAGAGACCCAGTACTTC. Full variable domain (rest looked up from reference TRBV5-1 and TRBJ2-5): KAGVTQTPRYLIKTRGQQVTLSCSPISGHRSVSWYQQTPGQGLQFLFEYFSETQRNKGNFPGRFSGRQFSNSRSEMNVSTLELGDSALYLCASSFAGMGETQYFGPGTRLLVL.

This clonotype showed up just a few times. V gene TRBV27 combines with J gene TRBJ2-2, with TRBD2 as a possible D gene (7 bases). V lost 3 bases and J lost 4, with 12 bases in between. The CDR3 covers 15 residues. The germline gives CDR1 MNHEY, CDR2 SMNVEV (reference sequence). The CDR3 loop is CASSFEGGITGELFF. The CDR3 DNA reads as TGTGCCAGCAGTTTTGAGGGGGGGATCACCGGGGAGCTGTTTTTT.

In its sample, this clonotype was seen a few times. The chain uses TRBV29-1 and TRBJ1-1, with 10 bases identical to TRBD1. Germline V gives CDR1 SQVTM, CDR2 ANQGSEA. This CDR3 comprises 13 residues. The junction had 6 bases not matched to a gene; V was cut back by 6 bases and J by 5 bases. The CDR3 nucleotides are TGCAGCGTGAGACAGGGGGCGCGGACTGAAGCTTTCTTT. It is translated as CSVRQGARTEAFF. The full variable domain, in which reference TRBV29-1 and TRBJ1-1 provide the parts outside the CDR3, is SAVISQKPSRDICQRGTSLTIQCQVDSQVTMMFWYRQQPGQSLTLIATANQGSEATYESGFVIDKFPISRPNLTFSTLTVSNMSPEDSSIYLCSVRQGARTEAFFGQGTRLTVV.

There are a few counts of this clonotype. The chain joins TRBV12-3 or TRBV12-4 to TRBJ2-7, with D tentatively TRBD1 (5 bases). V gave up 7 bases and J gave up 4 bases, with 17 bases separating them. This CDR3 is built from 14 residues. The CDR3 DNA reads as TGTGCCAGCACCCGGGCAGGGTCGCTTTACGAGCAGTACTTC. Residues: CASTRAGSLYEQYF.

This clonotype was seen only a few times. The V call is TRBV10-2, the J call TRBJ1-1; 10 bases map to TRBD1. The germline CDR1 and CDR2 sequences are WSHSY and SAAADI. V shed 3 bases, J shed 1 base, and the junction held 11 bases outside the gene matches. This CDR3 has 18 amino acids. The CDR3 DNA reads as TGCGCCAGCAGTGACTTCAGACAGGGGGCTACCTGGAACACTGAAGCTTTCTTT. Its translation: CASSDFRQGATWNTEAFF.

V is TRBV29-1 and J is TRBJ2-2; TRBD1 aligns across 7 bases. The germline CDR1 and CDR2 sequences are SQVTM and ANQGSEA. V was clipped by 4 bases and J by 5 bases; unmatched bases: 7. This CDR3 has 14 amino acids. The CDR3 region is CSVADRARTGELFF. Written as DNA, the CDR3 is TGCAGCGTTGCCGACAGGGCCCGAACCGGGGAGCTGTTTTTT.

This chain connects TRBV10-3 to TRBJ1-6; D unclear. The CDR3 sequence is 12 residues long. With 4 bases removed from V and 11 bases from J, the gap between germline ends came to 9 bases. The germline V gene encodes CDR1 ENHRY and CDR2 SYGVKD. The CDR3 loop is CAISGPGTPLHF. The CDR3 bases are TGTGCCATCAGTGGCCCGGGCACACCCCTCCACTTT.

The sample holds a few counts of this clonotype. V is TRBV7-6 and J is TRBJ2-1; a weak D match, TRBD2 (6 bases). V gave up 6 bases and J gave up 0 bases, with 12 bases separating them. The germline V gene has CDR1 SGHVS and CDR2 FNYEAQ. This CDR3 comprises 15 residues. The CDR3 region has the DNA TGTGCCAGCAGTAGCGGAATGCTCTCCTACAATGAGCAGTTCTTC. This translates into CASSSGMLSYNEQFF.

There are a few counts of this clonotype. V gene TRBV5-1 combines with J gene TRBJ2-2, with 9 bases that match TRBD1. The V gene end was trimmed by 4 bases and the J gene end by 9 bases; junction bases not matched to a gene: 10. The CDR3 length is 15 residues. CDR1 SGHRS and CDR2 YFSETQ come from the germline V gene. CDR3 nucleotides: TGCGCCAGCAGCATCGGGACAGGGTCAACCCGGGAGCTGTTTTTT. Its protein product is CASSIGTGSTRELFF.